This TCR beta chain emerged from a study of T cell responses to AZD1222 COVID-19 vaccine. Study-level points and caveats: Just a handful of people given AZD1222 tested seropositive at baseline.

The CDR3 spans 13 residues. V gave up 5 bases and J gave up 9 bases, with 17 bases separating them. From germline, CDR1 is LNHNV and CDR2 YYDKDF (reference sequence). On this clone itself: No antigen is known for it.

Using immunoSEQ multiplex PCR, the repertoire was profiled, and TCRdb retains in-frame clones only, with some absent. The table has some 60,000 clones, 70% to 80% seen once. The specimen comprised peripheral blood, sampled 28 days after the second AZD1222 dose. This receptor was obtained from an adult who received the AZD1222 COVID-19 vaccine. V is TRBV15 and J is TRBJ2-7; D tentatively fits TRBD1 or TRBD2 (5 bases each). CDR3 protein: CATSSNGEGRQYF. CDR3 bases: TGTGCCACCAGCTCAAACGGCGAGGGGAGGCAGTACTTC.